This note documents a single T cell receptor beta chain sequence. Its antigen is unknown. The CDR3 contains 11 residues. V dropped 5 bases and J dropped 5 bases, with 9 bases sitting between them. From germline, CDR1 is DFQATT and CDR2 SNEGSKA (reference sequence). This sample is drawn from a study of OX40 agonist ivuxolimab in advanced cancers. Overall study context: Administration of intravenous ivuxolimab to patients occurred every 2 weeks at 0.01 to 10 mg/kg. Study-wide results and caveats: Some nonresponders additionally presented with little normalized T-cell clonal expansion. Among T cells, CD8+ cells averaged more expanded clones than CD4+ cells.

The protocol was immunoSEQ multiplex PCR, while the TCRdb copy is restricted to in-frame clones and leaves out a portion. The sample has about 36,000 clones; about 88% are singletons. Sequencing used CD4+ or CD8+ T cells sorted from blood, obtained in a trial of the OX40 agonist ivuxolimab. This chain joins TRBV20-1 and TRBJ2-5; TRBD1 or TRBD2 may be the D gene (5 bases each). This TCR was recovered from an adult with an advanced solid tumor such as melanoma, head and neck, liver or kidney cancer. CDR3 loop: CSAGDRETQYF. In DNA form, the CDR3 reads TGCAGTGCTGGGGACCGGGAGACCCAGTACTTC.